This is a list of T cell receptor beta chains from one sample in a study of cytomegalovirus exposure and HLA in healthy donors. Produced via immunoSEQ multiplex PCR; TCRdb's table is partial and in-frame only. The table lists some 100,000 clones, 79% of them singletons. The sample consisted of PBMCs. These receptors originate from a male donor in good health and CMV-seropositive. Both conserved end residues are part of each CDR3. The order of the fields is V gene, clone size, D gene, J gene, CDR3 protein, CDR3 DNA. A D gene is named only where the DNA matches it firmly. A clone size is listed for some rows: how often the clone was seen (once, few, many), or a class if it is expanded.

>TRBV5-1|.|TRBD1|TRBJ2-1
CASSPTGTGAYNEQFF
TGCGCCAGCAGTCCCACCGGGACAGGGGCCTACAATGAGCAGTTCTTC
>TRBV5-6|.|.|TRBJ1-1
CASSRGFEAFF
TGTGCCAGCAGCCGGGGTTTTGAAGCTTTCTTT
>TRBV6-1|.|TRBD1|TRBJ2-2
CASSEGQVTGELFF
TGTGCCAGCAGTGAGGGACAGGTCACCGGGGAGCTGTTTTTT
>TRBV10-2|few|.|TRBJ1-6
CASSEGGSPLHF
TGCGCCAGCAGTGAAGGGGGATCACCCCTCCACTTT
>TRBV6-6|.|TRBD1|TRBJ2-1
CASSYSKGAYNEQFF
TGTGCCAGCAGTTACTCGAAGGGGGCGTACAATGAGCAGTTCTTC
>TRBV6-1|.|.|TRBJ1-1
CASSEARMARAEAFF
TGTGCCAGCAGTGAAGCGCGGATGGCGAGGGCTGAAGCTTTCTTT
>TRBV10-1|few|TRBD1|TRBJ2-1
CASSDGTGGGEQFF
TGCGCCAGCAGCGACGGGACAGGGGGGGGTGAGCAGTTCTTC
>TRBV7-2|.|.|TRBJ1-5
CASSLTIRVHQPQHF
TGTGCCAGCAGCTTAACTATCAGGGTTCACCAGCCCCAGCATTTT
>TRBV29-1|.|TRBD1|TRBJ1-1
CSVAGGPNTEAFF
TGCAGCGTTGCAGGGGGCCCGAACACTGAAGCTTTCTTT
>TRBV30|.|.|TRBJ1-1
CAWSVGPGVDEAFF
TGTGCCTGGAGCGTGGGACCAGGGGTCGATGAAGCTTTCTTT
>TRBV13|.|.|TRBJ2-7
CASSLRQVYEQYF
TGTGCCAGCAGCTTAAGGCAGGTTTACGAGCAGTACTTC
>TRBV30|.|.|TRBJ2-7
CAWSDPPWLTSTYEQYF
TGTGCCTGGAGTGATCCCCCCTGGCTTACCTCCACCTACGAGCAGTACTTC
>TRBV6-4|.|.|TRBJ2-5
CASSVDRRGTQYF
TGTGCCAGCAGTGTGGACAGAAGGGGGACCCAGTACTTC
>TRBV4-1|.|TRBD1|TRBJ2-2
CASSWTGMNTGELFF
TGCGCCAGCAGCTGGACAGGGATGAACACCGGGGAGCTGTTTTTT
>TRBV4-3|.|TRBD1|TRBJ1-1
CASSQDPAGGTEAFF
TGCGCCAGCAGCCAAGATCCGGCAGGGGGGACTGAAGCTTTCTTT
>TRBV15|.|.|TRBJ2-7
CATSRDTLPGGAQGPSYEQYF
TGTGCCACCAGCAGAGACACCCTTCCTGGGGGGGCGCAGGGACCCTCCTACGAGCAGTACTTC
>TRBV7-8|.|TRBD1|TRBJ1-2
CASSLAGDREAYGYTF
TGTGCCAGCAGCTTAGCGGGCGACAGGGAAGCCTATGGCTACACCTTC
>TRBV10-2|.|.|TRBJ2-1
CASRTIYNEQFF
TGCGCCAGCAGGACTATTTACAATGAGCAGTTCTTC
>TRBV30|.|.|TRBJ2-3
CAWKGGTDTQYF
TGTGCCTGGAAGGGGGGCACAGATACGCAGTATTTT
>TRBV28|.|TRBD1|TRBJ1-4
CASRSTGGATNEKLFF
TGTGCCAGCAGAAGTACAGGGGGTGCAACTAATGAAAAACTGTTTTTT
>TRBV29-1|.|.|TRBJ2-7
CSVGWGPSGSEQYF
TGCAGCGTTGGGTGGGGGCCCTCGGGTTCAGAGCAGTACTTC
>TRBV7-3|.|TRBD1|TRBJ2-2
CASSPDRGREELFF
TGTGCCAGCAGCCCTGACAGGGGGCGCGAGGAGCTGTTTTTT
>TRBV15|.|TRBD2|TRBJ2-1
CATSTGAGGSYNEQFF
TGTGCCACCAGCACCGGGGCGGGGGGCTCCTACAATGAGCAGTTCTTC
>TRBV28|few|.|TRBJ1-3
CASSSVGNTIYF
TGTGCCAGCAGTTCTGTTGGAAACACCATATATTTT
>TRBV4-2|few|TRBD1|TRBJ1-1
CASSATGTAIMNTEAFF
TGTGCCAGCAGCGCTACCGGGACAGCAATCATGAACACTGAAGCTTTCTTT
>TRBV5-1|once|TRBD1|TRBJ2-7
CASSLEGQGLYEQYF
TGCGCCAGCAGCTTGGAGGGACAGGGACTCTACGAGCAGTACTTC
>TRBV4-1|.|.|TRBJ1-5
CASSQEPPTGSNQPQHF
TGCGCCAGCAGCCAAGAACCCCCGACAGGCTCCAATCAGCCCCAGCATTTT
>TRBV4-1|few|.|TRBJ2-7
CASSQGLGRRYEQYF
TGCGCCAGCAGCCAAGGACTAGGGAGGCGCTACGAGCAGTACTTC
>TRBV7-2|.|TRBD1|TRBJ2-1
CASSRLGTGEYYNEQFF
TGTGCCAGCAGCCGACTCGGGACAGGGGAGTACTACAATGAGCAGTTCTTC
>TRBV14|.|TRBD1|TRBJ2-3
CASRHRGTTDTQYF
TGTGCCAGCAGGCACAGGGGAACCACAGATACGCAGTATTTT
>TRBV6-5|once|TRBD1|TRBJ1-1
CASSGTANTEAFF
TGTGCCAGCAGTGGGACAGCGAACACTGAAGCTTTCTTT
>TRBV6-1|.|.|TRBJ1-6
CASHLNSPLHF
TGTGCCAGCCACCTAAATTCACCCCTCCACTTT
>TRBV9|.|.|TRBJ2-3
CASSAESTDTQYF
TGTGCCAGCAGTGCGGAGAGCACAGATACGCAGTATTTT
>TRBV2|.|TRBD1|TRBJ1-1
CASSRSRDRGTEAFF
TGTGCCAGCAGCAGAAGCCGGGACAGGGGGACTGAAGCTTTCTTT
>TRBV27|.|.|TRBJ1-5
CASSPYRDSNQPQHF
TGTGCCAGCAGTCCATACAGAGATAGCAATCAGCCCCAGCATTTT
>TRBV4-1|.|TRBD1|TRBJ2-7
CASSQGTGVTSYEQYF
TGCGCCAGCAGCCAGGGGACAGGCGTTACCTCCTACGAGCAGTACTTC
>TRBV30|.|.|TRBJ1-2
CAWRYTSSFNYGYTF
TGTGCCTGGAGATATACAAGTTCATTTAACTATGGCTACACCTTC
>TRBV29-1|.|.|TRBJ2-7
CSCGGSSYEQYF
TGCAGCTGCGGTGGGAGCTCCTACGAGCAGTACTTC
>TRBV6-5|few|.|TRBJ1-5
CASSTLRGNQPQHF
TGTGCCAGCAGTACCCTGAGGGGGAATCAGCCCCAGCATTTT
>TRBV18|once|TRBD1|TRBJ1-2
CASSPQTGQGHLYGYTF
TGTGCCAGCTCGCCCCAGACGGGACAGGGACACCTCTATGGCTACACCTTC
>TRBV9|.|.|TRBJ2-1
CASTQYGGGGYEQFF
TGTGCCAGCACCCAGTATGGGGGCGGCGGGTATGAGCAGTTCTTC
>TRBV7-8|.|.|TRBJ2-2
CASSFAGYAGELFF
TGTGCCAGCAGCTTCGCAGGGTATGCCGGGGAGCTGTTTTTT
>TRBV7-2|once|.|TRBJ1-1
CASSSQGRDTEAFF
TGTGCCAGCAGCTCTCAAGGGAGGGACACTGAAGCTTTCTTT
>TRBV7-9|.|TRBD1|TRBJ1-2
CASSSPGTGIYGYTF
TGTGCCAGCAGCTCACCCGGGACAGGGATCTATGGCTACACCTTC
>TRBV7-2|.|TRBD1|TRBJ2-7
CASSSPRTGGDEQYF
TGTGCCAGCAGCTCGCCGCGGACAGGGGGCGACGAGCAGTACTTC
>TRBV5-6|.|TRBD1|TRBJ2-5
CASSSRTGTGVWETQYF
TGTGCCAGCAGCTCCAGAACCGGGACAGGGGTTTGGGAGACCCAGTACTTC
>TRBV7-2|.|TRBD1|TRBJ2-7
CASSIGQAVTYEQYF
TGTGCCAGCAGCATCGGACAGGCAGTTACCTACGAGCAGTACTTC
>TRBV9|.|TRBD2|TRBJ2-1
CASSASTSGGAGQFF
TGTGCCAGCAGCGCTTCGACTAGCGGGGGGGCAGGGCAGTTCTTC
>TRBV10-1|.|.|TRBJ1-2
CASSEDSFPNYGYTF
TGCGCCAGCAGTGAGGACAGCTTCCCCAACTATGGCTACACCTTC
>TRBV4-1|.|TRBD1|TRBJ1-1
CASSQAPQGAGRTEAFF
TGCGCCAGCAGCCAAGCGCCCCAGGGGGCGGGTCGCACTGAAGCTTTCTTT
>TRBV5-1|few|.|TRBJ1-1
CASSMVVNTEAFF
TGCGCCAGCAGCATGGTCGTGAACACTGAAGCTTTCTTT
>TRBV7-2|.|TRBD1|TRBJ2-1
CASSLGQGTYNEQFF
TGTGCCAGCAGCCTGGGACAGGGTACGTACAATGAGCAGTTCTTC
>TRBV5-1|few|TRBD2|TRBJ2-3
CASSFSGGTISDSLRVTQYF
TGCGCCAGCAGCTTTAGCGGGGGGACGATATCTGATAGCCTCAGGGTGACCCAGTATTTT
>TRBV25-1|.|TRBD1|TRBJ1-4
CASSATGQGGEKLFF
TGTGCCAGCAGTGCAACGGGACAGGGTGGCGAAAAACTGTTTTTT
>TRBV12-5|once|TRBD2|TRBJ2-7
CASGSSETSSSTYF
TGTGCTAGTGGTTCTTCCGAGACTAGCAGTTCAACGTACTTC
>TRBV4-1|few|.|TRBJ1-4
CASSQVLRRSDEKLFF
TGCGCCAGCAGCCAAGTTCTCCGGAGGTCGGATGAAAAACTGTTTTTT
>TRBV27|.|.|TRBJ1-1
CASSPPGGRVNTEAFF
TGTGCCAGCAGTCCGCCGGGGGGGCGCGTGAACACTGAAGCTTTCTTT
>TRBV30|.|.|TRBJ1-5
CAWSLNYGGNQPQHF
TGTGCCTGGAGTTTGAACTACGGGGGCAATCAGCCCCAGCATTTT